These 12 T cell receptor beta chains came from one sample sequenced in a study of T-cell memory formation after mild COVID-19. TCRdb re-derived calls from the 5' RACE reads in MiXCR, one entry per CDR3 protein. The table lists roughly 300,000 distinct CDR3 sequences, about a sixth of them singletons, with roughly 25% in the top ten. The sample taken for sequencing was PBMCs or a T cell subset sorted from them (not recorded which). These receptors were collected from a man younger than 35 who had mild COVID-19 (a few samples of this study predate the infection). Cell type and time point are not known.

The gene calls are TRBV20-1 and TRBJ2-7; TRBD1 aligns across 8 bases. This CDR3 region has 14 residues. From germline, CDR1 is DFQATT and CDR2 SNEGSKA (reference sequence). The CDR3 sequence is CRASGQESSYEQYV. The CDR3 nucleotides are TGCAGAGCTTCGGGACAGGAGAGCTCCTACGAGCAGTACGTC.

The J gene is TRBJ2-1, the V gene TRBV7-9; D call uncertain. CDR1 SEHNR and CDR2 FQNEAQ come from the germline V gene (reference sequence). Trimming cost V 3 bases and J 8 bases, with 14 bases left between them. CDR3 length: 14 amino acids. The CDR3 spells CASSFPTITHEQFF. The CDR3 DNA reads TGTGCCAGCAGCTTTCCCACCATAACTCATGAGCAGTTCTTC.

The chain links TRBV6-2 or TRBV6-3 to TRBJ2-7; D possibly uses TRBD1 or TRBD2 (6 bases each). CDR1 and CDR2 (germline): MNHEY, SVGEGT. Trimming cost V 6 bases and J 5 bases, with 14 bases left between them. This CDR3 region has 13 residues. CDR3 DNA sequence: TGTGCCAGCAGATCCGCGGGACAAAACGAGCAGTACTTC. Its protein is CASRSAGQNEQYF.

This clonotype was counted between two and nine times. The V call is TRBV10-3, the J call TRBJ2-2; D may match TRBD1 or TRBD2 (5 bases each). Trimming took off 11 bases at V and 3 bases at J, with 10 bases between the two ends. Germline V gives CDR1 ENHRY, CDR2 SYGVKD. This CDR3 contains 12 residues. The CDR3 region is CAGLGDTGELFF. CDR3 nucleotide sequence: TGTGCCGGCCTGGGGGACACCGGGGAGCTGTTTTTT.

This clonotype came up a few times. CDR3 residues: CSARDGVSPGYTF. In DNA form, the CDR3 reads TGCAGTGCTAGAGATGGCGTGTCCCCTGGCTACACCTTC. The gene calls are TRBV20-1 and TRBJ1-2, with D uncertain. The germline V gene has CDR1 DFQATT and CDR2 SNEGSKA (reference sequence). The germline V and J ends were trimmed by 0 bases and 7 bases, with 12 bases remaining between them. The CDR3 sequence is 13 residues long.

In this sample, this clonotype turned up a few times. The V call is TRBV5-1, the J call TRBJ2-1; D gene unclear. Trimming removed 7 bases from V and 6 bases from J, with 17 bases in between. Germline loops: CDR1 SGHRS, CDR2 YFSETQ. The CDR3 is 14 amino acids. Here the CDR3 reads CASGSRILRNEQFF. CDR3 nucleotide sequence: TGCGCCAGCGGAAGCCGGATTTTACGCAATGAGCAGTTCTTC.

This clonotype was counted at least ten times. In nucleotides, the CDR3 is TGCGCCAGCAGCCAGTATGTTGCGAGCTCCTACAATGAGCAGTTCTTC. Translation gives CASSQYVASSYNEQFF. This chain uses TRBV4-3 with TRBJ2-1; no clear D. Germline V lookup: CDR1 LGHNA, CDR2 YSLEER. Trimming stripped 3 bases from V and 0 bases from J, with 12 bases between. This CDR3 has 16 amino acids.

As to this clonotype: At one end, the junction sequence differs from germline, possibly due to a read error. The chain uses TRBV20-1 and TRBJ2-1; D is perhaps TRBD2 (5 bases). The germline CDR1 and CDR2 sequences are DFQATT and SNEGSKA (reference sequence). The CDR3 has 11 amino acids. CDR3 nucleotides: TGCAGTGCCAGAGCGGACAATGAGCAGTTCTTC. It specifies CSARADNEQFF.

Many counts were recorded for this clonotype. V usage is TRBV7-6 and J usage is TRBJ1-1, with TRBD1 matching 8 bases. Germline V gene lookup returns CDR1 SGHVS and CDR2 FNYEAQ. V lost 0 bases, J lost 7 bases, and 7 bases stayed unmatched. This CDR3 is built from 15 residues. CDR3 in DNA: TGTGCCAGCAGCTTAGCGGGGCAGGGGGCAGGTGAAGCTTTCTTT. Residues: CASSLAGQGAGEAFF.

This clonotype was observed a few times. The chain uses TRBV28 and TRBJ1-2, with D possibly matching TRBD1 (5 bases). V shed 1 base and J shed 6 bases, with 6 bases lying between them. The CDR3 has 12 amino acids. CDR1 and CDR2 from the germline V gene are MDHEN and SYDVKM. CDR3 nucleotides: TGTGCCAGCAGTTTATTAGGGGATGGCTACACCTTC. Protein: CASSLLGDGYTF.

The V gene is TRBV5-6, the J gene TRBJ2-3; D is unresolved. The V end lost 4 bases, the J end lost 2 bases, and 11 bases lay between the germline ends. The CDR3 spans 14 residues. The germline V gene encodes CDR1 SGHDT and CDR2 YYEEEE. The CDR3 here is CASSAPPFTDTQYF. For the CDR3, the DNA is TGTGCCAGCAGCGCACCGCCGTTCACAGATACGCAGTATTTT.

In its sample, this clonotype was seen a few times. The genes are TRBV6-6 and TRBJ1-3; no clear D. This CDR3 has 15 amino acids. CDR1 and CDR2 from the germline V gene are MNHNY and SVGAGI (reference sequence). Trimming pared 6 bases from V and 0 bases from J, leaving 12 bases between. The CDR3 DNA reads TGTGCCAGCAGCTCACTTAACCGCTCTGGAAACACCATATATTTT. Translating it yields CASSSLNRSGNTIYF.